A selection of T cell receptor beta chains follows, all from one sample in a study of T cell repertoires in cytomegalovirus infection. TCRdb used MiXCR to reprocess the reads, holding one entry per CDR3 protein. The sample lists 200,000 or so distinct CDR3 sequences, around 20% occurring once. Sequencing was done on a sample of PBMCs. The receptors shown here come from a human donor in good health (CMV status not recorded). Some clones in this sample may be carry-over from other donors' samples. The CDR3 runs from the conserved cysteine through the conserved F or W. D genes are given only for firm matches. Not every row has a clone size; where given, it reads once, few, many or a size class.

15 | - | TRBJ2-2 | TRBV23-1 | - | TGCGCCAGCAGTCAAGTGGCCAGGCGCGACGGGGAGCTGTTTTTT | CASSQVARRDGELFF
13 | - | TRBJ2-5 | TRBV19 | - | TGTGCCAGTAGTATCCACCGGGCTGAGACCCAGTACTTC | CASSIHRAETQYF
14 | few | TRBJ2-4 | TRBV7-2 | TRBD1 | TGTGCCAGCAGCTTGGACAGGGACAAAAACATTCAGTACTTC | CASSLDRDKNIQYF
14 | few | TRBJ1-5 | TRBV2 | - | TGTGCCAGCAGTGACCAAGGTAGAGGTCAGCCCCAGCATTTT | CASSDQGRGQPQHF
13 | - | TRBJ1-5 | TRBV12-3/TRBV12-4 | - | TGTGCCAGCGGGCGGGGTCTTAATCAGCCCCAGCATTTT | CASGRGLNQPQHF
12 | once | TRBJ1-2 | TRBV20-1 | TRBD1 | TGCAGTGTAGGCAGGGGGGGCTATGGCTACACCTTC | CSVGRGGYGYTF
11 | - | TRBJ2-3 | TRBV6-6 | - | TGTGCCAGCCGTAGGGCAGATGCGCAGTATTTT | CASRRADAQYF
13 | many | TRBJ1-2 | TRBV7-8 | - | TGTGCCAGCAGCATCGAGCGCTCCTATGGCTACACCTTC | CASSIERSYGYTF
16 | - | TRBJ2-7 | TRBV6-2/TRBV6-3 | TRBD2 | TGTGCCAGCAGTTACCACCTTAGCGGGAGGCCCCCCGAGCAGTACTTC | CASSYHLSGRPPEQYF
13 | many | TRBJ2-7 | TRBV6-6 | TRBD1 | TGTGCCAGCAGGGGACAGGGGGTTGGCGAGCAGTACTTC | CASRGQGVGEQYF
16 | many | TRBJ1-5 | TRBV7-9 | TRBD1 | TGTGCCAGCAGCTATGAATGGACAGGGGGAGGACAGCCCCAGCATTTT | CASSYEWTGGGQPQHF
14 | once | TRBJ1-2 | TRBV12-3/TRBV12-4 | TRBD1 | TGTGCCAGCAGGCAAGACAGGGGTAACTATGGCTACACCTTC | CASRQDRGNYGYTF
15 | many | TRBJ2-7 | TRBV7-8 | - | TGTGCCAGCAGCTTAGAGGGGAGCCGGGCCTACGAGCAGTACTTC | CASSLEGSRAYEQYF
14 | many | TRBJ2-1 | TRBV7-9 | - | TGTGCCAGCAGCTTAAGGGGGGGCTACAATGAGCAGTTCTTC | CASSLRGGYNEQFF
13 | - | TRBJ1-6 | TRBV6-1 | - | TGTGCCAGCATGGCAGTCTCCAATTCACCCCTCCACTTT | CASMAVSNSPLHF
19 | few | TRBJ2-5 | TRBV11-3 | TRBD1 | TGTGCCAGCAGCCCTTCAACTTTTTACGACAGGGGTGCCGGTGGGACCCAGTACTTC | CASSPSTFYDRGAGGTQYF